Below are 27 T cell receptor beta chains sequenced from a single sample in a study of long-term antiretroviral therapy in people with HIV. Running of the v3.0 immunoSEQ assay took place at survey level. Sequencing was performed with immunoSEQ multiplex PCR; in TCRdb, only in-frame clones are kept and a portion is missing. The repertoire has tens of thousands of clones, roughly four fifths of them found once; the top ten carry 20% to 30%. The source was unsorted PBMCs, collected 0.4 years after starting antiretroviral therapy. These receptors were collected from a man aged 50-59 years with HIV.

CDR3 region: CASRPPNTEAFF. The CDR3, as DNA: TGTGCCAGCAGACCACCGAACACTGAAGCTTTCTTT. The chain combines TRBV7-9 with TRBJ1-1; no reliable D call. CDR1 SEHNR and CDR2 FQNEAQ come from the germline V gene (reference sequence). Trimming stripped 6 bases from V and 1 base from J, with 6 bases between. The CDR3 is 12 amino acids.

This clone was seen a handful of times. The chain recombines TRBV7-8 with TRBJ1-5; D is ambiguous. The germline V gene encodes CDR1 SGHVS and CDR2 FQNEAQ. This CDR3 is 15 amino acids long. With 0 bases removed from V and 1 base from J, the gap between germline ends came to 7 bases. The CDR3, as DNA: TGTGCCAGCAGCTTAGCGGGGAACAGCAATCAGCCCCAGCATTTT. Residues: CASSLAGNSNQPQHF.

The V call is TRBV6-5, the J call TRBJ2-1, with D possibly TRBD2 on 6 matching bases. The germline V gene encodes CDR1 MNHEY and CDR2 SVGAGI. This CDR3 is 13 amino acids long. Trimming left V 7 bases short and J 1 base short, with 8 bases between. Written as DNA, the CDR3 is TGTGCCAGCACTGGGACTTCCTACAATGAGCAGTTCTTC. It codes for CASTGTSYNEQFF.

V gene TRBV7-2 combines with J gene TRBJ2-3; tentative D call: TRBD1 (6 bases). CDR3 size: 16 residues. V was trimmed by 5 bases and J by 0 bases, leaving 15 bases between them. Looked up from germline, CDR1 is SGHTA and CDR2 is FQGNSA. CDR3 sequence reads: CASSPTGQLSTDTQYF. The DNA of the CDR3 is TGTGCCAGCAGCCCCACCGGACAGTTAAGCACAGATACGCAGTATTTT.

The chain joins TRBV9 to TRBJ2-2; no clear D gene. V was clipped by 1 base and J by 2 bases, with 3 bases between them. CDR1 and CDR2 from the germline V gene are SGDLS and YYNGEE. This CDR3 has 13 amino acids. The CDR3 DNA reads as TGTGCCAGCAGCGTATATAACACCGGGGAGCTGTTTTTT. Translating gives CASSVYNTGELFF.

The chain carries TRBV7-2 and TRBJ1-1; D might be TRBD1 (5 bases). Germline V gene sequence: CDR1 SGHTA, CDR2 FQGNSA. The CDR3 length is 13 residues. Trimming shortened V by 1 base and J by 6 bases, and 9 bases separated the two germline ends. For the CDR3, the DNA is TGTGCCAGCAGCTTAGAGGGGAGGTCTGAAGCTTTCTTT. Translated: CASSLEGRSEAFF.

This sequence joins TRBV10-2 and TRBJ1-3, with D unclear. Germline values: CDR1 WSHSY, CDR2 SAAADI. CDR3 length: 13 residues. With 8 bases removed from V and 0 bases from J, the gap between germline ends came to 8 bases. CDR3 DNA sequence: TGCGCCAGCCGCGACATCTCTGGAAACACCATATATTTT. Amino acids: CASRDISGNTIYF.

The table lists this clone with a count of one. This chain uses TRBV7-2 with TRBJ1-2; D is unclear. The CDR3 has 16 amino acids. Germline assignment: CDR1 SGHTA and CDR2 FQGNSA. V dropped 1 base and J dropped 7 bases, with 19 bases sitting between them. The chain's CDR3 is CASSLDFAVSTVGYTF. The DNA for the CDR3 is TGTGCCAGCAGCTTAGATTTCGCTGTCAGTACCGTTGGCTACACCTTC.

The table lists this clone with a few counts. The rearrangement uses TRBV6-1 and TRBJ1-2, with TRBD1 matching 8 bases. Trimming cost V 2 bases and J 0 bases; bases outside gene matches: 5. Germline CDR1 reads MNHNS; CDR2 reads SASEGT. This CDR3 is 16 amino acids long. CDR3 DNA: TGTGCCAGCAGTGAATCCAGGACAGGGACTAACTATGGCTACACCTTC. Residues: CASSESRTGTNYGYTF.

V and J are TRBV9 and TRBJ2-2; D might be TRBD2 (7 bases). V lost 7 bases to trimming and J lost 1 base, with 26 bases between them. CDR3 length: 19 residues. Germline V gene data show CDR1 as SGDLS and CDR2 as YYNGEE. CDR3 protein: CASSGARGRGPWNTGELFF. CDR3 DNA: TGTGCCAGCTCGGGGGCAAGAGGGCGGGGGCCTTGGAACACCGGGGAGCTGTTTTTT.

The chain joins TRBV7-3 to TRBJ2-7, with 8 bases matching TRBD1. Trimming removed 3 bases from V and 5 bases from J; junction bases left unmatched: 3. Germline-derived CDR1 and CDR2 are SGHTA and FQGTGA. CDR3 size: 13 residues. CDR3 bases: TGTGCCAGCAGCTTGGACAGGGCCAACGAGCAGTACTTC. Protein: CASSLDRANEQYF.

In DNA, the CDR3 is TGCGCCAGCAGCTTGCGGGGGAATAACAGGGGTTCTGTTTTAAATTCACCCCTCCACTTT. It specifies CASSLRGNNRGSVLNSPLHF. This rearrangement joins TRBV5-1 to TRBJ1-6, with 7 positions matching TRBD1. The CDR3 extends over 20 amino acids. The V and J ends lost 1 base and 7 bases, in that order; junction bases with no gene match: 20. CDR1 and CDR2 from the germline V gene are SGHRS and YFSETQ.

The chain is built from TRBV19 and TRBJ2-7; D assignment may be TRBD1 or TRBD2 (5 bases each). Looked up from germline, CDR1 is LNHDA and CDR2 is SQIVND (reference sequence). The CDR3 length is 13 residues. The V and J ends lost 5 bases and 5 bases respectively, with 13 bases between them. The CDR3: CASSRPGTNEQYF. The CDR3 DNA reads TGTGCCAGTAGTCGCCCCGGGACCAACGAGCAGTACTTC.

This clone was seen a handful of times. The V call is TRBV19, the J call TRBJ1-2, with D perhaps matching TRBD1 (6 bases). The germline V gene has CDR1 LNHDA and CDR2 SQIVND (reference sequence). Trimming cost V 3 bases and J 7 bases, with 15 bases left between them. This CDR3 is 14 amino acids long. The CDR3 DNA reads TGTGCCAGTAGTATCGCAACTAGGGACACTGGCTACACCTTC. It yields the protein CASSIATRDTGYTF.

The chain links TRBV7-2 to TRBJ2-1; 9 positions agree with TRBD2. Germline V gene lookup returns CDR1 SGHTA and CDR2 FQGNSA. The length of the CDR3 is 16 residues. V lost 4 bases, J lost 8 bases, and 12 bases stayed unmatched. The CDR3: CASSWAYGRGGYEQFF. For the CDR3, the DNA is TGTGCCAGCAGCTGGGCGTATGGGCGGGGGGGGTATGAGCAGTTCTTC. Full variable domain (outside the CDR3, taken from reference TRBV7-2 and TRBJ2-1): GAGVSQSPSNKVTEKGKDVELRCDPISGHTALYWYRQSLGQGLEFLIYFQGNSAPDKSGLPSDRFSAERTGGSVSTLTIQRTQQEDSAVYLCASSWAYGRGGYEQFFGPGTRLTVL.

The V and J genes are TRBV11-2 and TRBJ2-7, with a weak D call TRBD2 (6 bases). Germline assignment: CDR1 SGHAT and CDR2 FQNNGV. V was clipped by 5 bases and J by 6 bases, with 14 bases between them. This CDR3 is 13 amino acids long. CDR3 residues: CASSRGWEFEQYF. Written as DNA, the CDR3 is TGTGCCAGCAGCCGGGGGTGGGAGTTCGAGCAGTACTTC.

The chain links TRBV19 to TRBJ1-1; 7 bases are a match to TRBD1. Germline values: CDR1 LNHDA, CDR2 SQIVND (reference sequence). J lost 5 bases, V lost 1 base, and 10 bases had no gene match. This CDR3 comprises 16 residues. The chain's CDR3 is CASSIGGTAPRTEAFF. The CDR3 bases are TGTGCCAGTAGTATAGGGGGGACAGCACCGAGAACTGAAGCTTTCTTT.

V is TRBV7-8 and J is TRBJ2-7; D is ambiguous. V dropped 4 bases and J dropped 2 bases, with 9 bases sitting between them. The CDR3 length is 13 residues. Germline assignment: CDR1 SGHVS and CDR2 FQNEAQ. Written as DNA, the CDR3 is TGTGCCAGCAGCTCTGTCCAGCCCTACGAGCAGTACTTC. Protein product: CASSSVQPYEQYF.

This clone was observed a few times. The chain has TRBV5-6 and TRBJ1-1; 7 nucleotides align to TRBD1. Germline CDR1 and CDR2: SGHDT and YYEEEE. With 5 bases clipped from V and 6 bases from J, the junction kept 10 bases outside the gene matches. The CDR3 extends over 14 amino acids. CDR3 DNA: TGTGCCAGCAGGTCCGGGACAGTCGAGCCTGAAGCTTTCTTT. It codes for CASRSGTVEPEAFF.

CDR3 protein: CASSRTSYEQYF. The CDR3 nucleotides read TGTGCCAGCAGCCGCACCTCCTACGAGCAGTACTTC. The chain links TRBV7-2 to TRBJ2-7, with no clear D. Looked up from germline, CDR1 is SGHTA and CDR2 is FQGNSA. The CDR3 runs to 12 residues. Trimming stripped 5 bases from V and 0 bases from J, with 5 bases between. Based on the CDR3 plus reference TRBV7-2 and TRBJ2-7, the full variable domain is GAGVSQSPSNKVTEKGKDVELRCDPISGHTALYWYRQSLGQGLEFLIYFQGNSAPDKSGLPSDRFSAERTGGSVSTLTIQRTQQEDSAVYLCASSRTSYEQYFGPGTRLTVT.

The J gene is TRBJ1-5, the V gene TRBV28; no reliable D call. Trimming stripped 3 bases from V and 0 bases from J, with 15 bases between. The CDR3 consists of 17 residues. The V gene's germline CDR1 is MDHEN and CDR2 SYDVKM. This chain's CDR3 is CASSFPGLWDSNQPQHF. The DNA of the CDR3 is TGTGCCAGCAGTTTCCCCGGGCTGTGGGATAGCAATCAGCCCCAGCATTTT.

The chain links TRBV18 to TRBJ1-2; TRBD1 agrees at 9 bases. J lost 6 bases, V lost 3 bases, and 5 bases had no gene match. CDR1 KGHSH and CDR2 LQKENI come from the germline V gene. The CDR3 has 14 amino acids. DNA for the CDR3: TGTGCCAGCTCACCCCTAGACAGGGGGGATGGCTACACCTTC. Its protein is CASSPLDRGDGYTF. Supplemented by reference TRBV18 and TRBJ1-2, the full variable domain reads NAGVMQNPRHLVRRRGQEARLRCSPMKGHSHVYWYRQLPEEGLKFMVYLQKENIIDESGMPKERFSAEFPKEGPSILRIQQVVRGDSAAYFCASSPLDRGDGYTFGSGTRLTVV.

This clone was seen only once. This chain links TRBV7-9 with TRBJ2-7; D remains unclear. CDR3 length equals 13 residues. V dropped 1 base and J dropped 6 bases, with 10 bases sitting between them. Germline loops: CDR1 SEHNR, CDR2 FQNEAQ (reference sequence). For the CDR3, the DNA is TGTGCCAGCAGCTTAGTTCTTTCTACCGAGCAGTACTTC. Protein product: CASSLVLSTEQYF.

The chain is built from TRBV7-8 and TRBJ1-1, with 7 nucleotides matching TRBD1. Germline loops: CDR1 SGHVS, CDR2 FQNEAQ. J gave up 4 bases and V 1 base, and 0 bases lay outside the gene matches. This CDR3 spans 13 amino acids. DNA for the CDR3: TGTGCCAGCAGCTTAGGACAGGGCACTGAAGCTTTCTTT. Translation gives CASSLGQGTEAFF. Supplemented by reference TRBV7-8 and TRBJ1-1, the full variable domain reads GAGVSQSPRYKVAKRGQDVALRCDPISGHVSLFWYQQALGQGPEFLTYFQNEAQLDKSGLPSDRFFAERPEGSVSTLKIQRTQQEDSAVYLCASSLGQGTEAFFGQGTRLTVV.

This clone was seen a handful of times. V usage is TRBV7-6 and J usage is TRBJ2-1; either TRBD1 or TRBD2 may supply D (5 bases each). This CDR3 has 12 amino acids. Trimming pared 5 bases from V and 9 bases from J, leaving 11 bases between. The germline gives CDR1 SGHVS, CDR2 FNYEAQ. CDR3 coding DNA: TGTGCCAGCAGCCTCCCAGGGACTGAGCAGTTCTTC. Translating gives CASSLPGTEQFF.

This clone was seen only a few times. The chain combines TRBV7-9 with TRBJ2-2; 8 bases map to TRBD1. This CDR3 is built from 19 residues. Germline assignment: CDR1 SEHNR and CDR2 FQNEAQ (reference sequence). With V trimmed by 5 bases and J by 3 bases, 17 bases remained unmatched. CDR3 residues: CASSPRPAGLQGDTGELFF. CDR3 nucleotides: TGTGCCAGCAGCCCAAGGCCCGCGGGGCTACAGGGGGACACCGGGGAGCTGTTTTTT.

This sequence joins TRBV7-2 and TRBJ1-2; D not certain. There are 14 residues in the CDR3. V gave up 1 base and J gave up 7 bases, with 13 bases separating them. Germline V CDR1 and CDR2: SGHTA, FQGNSA. The CDR3 here is CASSLGGVAAGYTF. The CDR3 region has the DNA TGTGCCAGCAGCTTAGGCGGGGTGGCGGCTGGCTACACCTTC.